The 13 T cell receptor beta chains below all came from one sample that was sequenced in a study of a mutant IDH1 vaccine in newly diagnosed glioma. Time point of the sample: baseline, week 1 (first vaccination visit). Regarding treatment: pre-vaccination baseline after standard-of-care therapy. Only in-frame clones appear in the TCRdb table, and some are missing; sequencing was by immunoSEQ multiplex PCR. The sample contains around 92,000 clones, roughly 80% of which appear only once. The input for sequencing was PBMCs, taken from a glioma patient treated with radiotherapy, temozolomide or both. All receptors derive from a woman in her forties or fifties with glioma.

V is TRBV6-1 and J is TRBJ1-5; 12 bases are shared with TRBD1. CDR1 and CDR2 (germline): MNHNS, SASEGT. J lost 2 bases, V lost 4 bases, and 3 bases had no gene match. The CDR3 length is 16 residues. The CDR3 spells CASSVGTGGRNQPQHF. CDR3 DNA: TGTGCCAGCAGTGTGGGGACAGGGGGCCGCAATCAGCCCCAGCATTTT.

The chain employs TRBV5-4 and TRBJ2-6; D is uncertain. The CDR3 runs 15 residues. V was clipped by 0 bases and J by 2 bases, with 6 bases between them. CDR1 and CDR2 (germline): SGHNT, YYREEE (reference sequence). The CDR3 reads CASSLGLPGANVLTF. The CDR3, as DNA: TGTGCCAGCAGCTTGGGACTGCCTGGGGCCAACGTCCTGACTTTC.

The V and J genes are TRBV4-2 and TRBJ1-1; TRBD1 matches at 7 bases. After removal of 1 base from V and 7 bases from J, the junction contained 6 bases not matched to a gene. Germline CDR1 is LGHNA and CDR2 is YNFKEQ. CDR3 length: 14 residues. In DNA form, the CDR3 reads TGTGCCAGCAGCCAAGCAGGGGGACGGGATGAAGCTTTCTTT. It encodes CASSQAGGRDEAFF.

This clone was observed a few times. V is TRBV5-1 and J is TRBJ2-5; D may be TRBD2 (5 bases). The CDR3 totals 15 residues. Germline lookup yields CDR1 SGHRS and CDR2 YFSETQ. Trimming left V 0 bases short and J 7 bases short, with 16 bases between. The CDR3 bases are TGCGCCAGCAGCTTGGGAGGGCTTGGGAGTAGGACCCAGTACTTC. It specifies CASSLGGLGSRTQYF. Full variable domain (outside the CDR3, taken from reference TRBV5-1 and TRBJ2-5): KAGVTQTPRYLIKTRGQQVTLSCSPISGHRSVSWYQQTPGQGLQFLFEYFSETQRNKGNFPGRFSGRQFSNSRSEMNVSTLELGDSALYLCASSLGGLGSRTQYFGPGTRLLVL.

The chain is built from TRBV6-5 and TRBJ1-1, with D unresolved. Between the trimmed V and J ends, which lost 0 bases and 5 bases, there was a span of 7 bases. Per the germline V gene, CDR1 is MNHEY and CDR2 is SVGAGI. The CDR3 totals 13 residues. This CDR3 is CASSYSLRTEAFF. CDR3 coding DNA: TGTGCCAGCAGTTACTCGTTGAGAACTGAAGCTTTCTTT.

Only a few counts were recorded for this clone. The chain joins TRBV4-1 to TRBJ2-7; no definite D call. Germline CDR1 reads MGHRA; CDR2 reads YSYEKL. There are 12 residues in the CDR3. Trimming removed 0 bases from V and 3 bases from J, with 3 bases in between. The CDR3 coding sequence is TGCGCCAGCAGCCAAGACGGCTACGAGCAGTACTTC. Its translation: CASSQDGYEQYF.

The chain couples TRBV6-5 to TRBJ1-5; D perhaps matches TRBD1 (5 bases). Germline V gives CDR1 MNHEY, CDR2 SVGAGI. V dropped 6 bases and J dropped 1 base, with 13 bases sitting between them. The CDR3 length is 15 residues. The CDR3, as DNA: TGTGCCAGCAGCCCGGACATCTCAAGCAATCAGCCCCAGCATTTT. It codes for CASSPDISSNQPQHF.

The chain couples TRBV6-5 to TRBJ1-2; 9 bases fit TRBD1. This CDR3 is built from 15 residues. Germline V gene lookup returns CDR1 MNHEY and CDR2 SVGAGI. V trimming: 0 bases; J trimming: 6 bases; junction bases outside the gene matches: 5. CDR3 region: CASSYSTGGGDGYTF. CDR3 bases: TGTGCCAGCAGTTACTCGACAGGGGGAGGCGATGGCTACACCTTC.

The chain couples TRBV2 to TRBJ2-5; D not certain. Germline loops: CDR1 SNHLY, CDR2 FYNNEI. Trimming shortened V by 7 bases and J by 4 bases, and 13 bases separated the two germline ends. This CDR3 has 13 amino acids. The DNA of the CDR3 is TGTGCCAGCACCGCCTCAGGCCGAGAGACCCAGTACTTC. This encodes CASTASGRETQYF.

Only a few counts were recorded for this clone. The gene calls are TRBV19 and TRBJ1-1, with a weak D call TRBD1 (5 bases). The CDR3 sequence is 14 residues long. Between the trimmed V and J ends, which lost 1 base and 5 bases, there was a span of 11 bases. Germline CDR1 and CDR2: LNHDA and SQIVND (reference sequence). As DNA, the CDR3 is TGTGCCAGTAGTATAGGCGAGAGGGGTACTGAAGCTTTCTTT. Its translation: CASSIGERGTEAFF. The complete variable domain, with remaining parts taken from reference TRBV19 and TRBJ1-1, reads DGGITQSPKYLFRKEGQNVTLSCEQNLNHDAMYWYRQDPGQGLRLIYYSQIVNDFQKGDIAEGYSVSREKKESFPLTVTSAQKNPTAFYLCASSIGERGTEAFFGQGTRLTVV.

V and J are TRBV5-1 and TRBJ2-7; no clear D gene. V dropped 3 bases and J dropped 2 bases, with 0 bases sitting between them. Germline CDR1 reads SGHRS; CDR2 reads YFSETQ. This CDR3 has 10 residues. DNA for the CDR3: TGCGCCAGCAGCTCCTACGAGCAGTACTTC. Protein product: CASSSYEQYF. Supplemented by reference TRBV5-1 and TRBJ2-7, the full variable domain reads KAGVTQTPRYLIKTRGQQVTLSCSPISGHRSVSWYQQTPGQGLQFLFEYFSETQRNKGNFPGRFSGRQFSNSRSEMNVSTLELGDSALYLCASSSYEQYFGPGTRLTVT.

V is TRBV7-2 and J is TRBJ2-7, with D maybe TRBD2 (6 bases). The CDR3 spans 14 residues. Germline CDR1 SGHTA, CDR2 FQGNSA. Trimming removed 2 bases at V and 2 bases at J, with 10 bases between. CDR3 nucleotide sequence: TGTGCCAGCAGCTTATACGGGGAGGCCTACGAGCAGTACTTC. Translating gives CASSLYGEAYEQYF.

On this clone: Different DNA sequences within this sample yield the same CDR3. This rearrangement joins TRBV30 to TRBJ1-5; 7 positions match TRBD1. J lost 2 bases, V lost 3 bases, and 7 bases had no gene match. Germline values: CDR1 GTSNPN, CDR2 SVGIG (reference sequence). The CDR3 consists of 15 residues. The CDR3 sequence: CAWSVAGGGNQPQHF. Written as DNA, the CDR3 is TGTGCCTGGAGCGTGGCAGGGGGGGGCAATCAGCCCCAGCATTTT.